This note documents a single TCR beta chain sequence. No antigen is known for it. Trimming cost V 5 bases and J 4 bases; bases outside gene matches: 8. Germline loops: CDR1 SGHVS, CDR2 FQNEAQ. CDR3 length: 16 residues. Produced via immunoSEQ multiplex PCR; TCRdb's table is partial and in-frame only. The table includes tens of thousands of clones, 75% to 85% detected once. This specimen belongs to a study of ipilimumab plus nivolumab after autologous stem cell transplantation. Study outcomes and limitations: Per the authors, repertoire, Treg and microbiota data justify further study.

This specimen consisted of PBMCs, obtained in a trial of ipilimumab plus nivolumab as post-transplant consolidation. This sequence was found in a male donor with diffuse large B-cell lymphoma. This chain uses TRBV7-8 with TRBJ2-1; TRBD2 matches at 10 bases. The CDR3 sequence: CASSPRGSGGYNEQFF. The CDR3 DNA reads as TGTGCCAGCAGCCCCCGGGGTAGCGGGGGGTACAATGAGCAGTTCTTC.